These 32 T cell receptor beta chains came from one sample sequenced in a study of blood T cell repertoires in COVID-19. Measured with immunoSEQ multiplex PCR; TCRdb has only the in-frame clones, and not every one. The sample holds a few hundred thousand clones, roughly 90% seen once. The specimen sequenced was peripheral blood. The receptors stem from a woman aged 55-70 years with COVID-19, enrolled during active disease.

This clone has more than one count but fewer than ten. The V gene is TRBV6-2 or TRBV6-3, the J gene TRBJ1-1, with D maybe TRBD1 (6 bases). V lost 2 bases and J lost 7, with 11 bases in between. This CDR3 is built from 13 residues. Germline values: CDR1 MNHEY, CDR2 SVGEGT. The DNA for the CDR3 is TGTGCCAGCAGTTACGTGGGGGCCAGTGAAGCTTTCTTT. Its protein product is CASSYVGASEAFF.

The J gene is TRBJ2-1, the V gene TRBV7-6; D is unresolved. The V gene lost 5 bases and the J gene lost 2 bases, with 7 bases spanning the gap. CDR1 and CDR2 from the germline V gene are SGHVS and FNYEAQ. This CDR3 region has 13 residues. CDR3 in DNA: TGTGCCAGCAGCCCTAGAGCCTACAATGAGCAGTTCTTC. It yields the protein CASSPRAYNEQFF.

Points on this clone: Other DNA sequences within the sample encode an identical CDR3. The chain has TRBV9 and TRBJ1-2, with TRBD1 identical over 9 bases. This CDR3 is 14 amino acids long. The V gene's germline CDR1 is SGDLS and CDR2 YYNGEE. V was pared by 0 bases and J by 5 bases, with 2 bases of the junction left unmatched. This CDR3 is CASSVGGQGYGYTF. DNA of the CDR3: TGTGCCAGCAGCGTAGGTGGACAGGGGTATGGCTACACCTTC. The variable domain in full, completed from reference TRBV9 and TRBJ1-2, reads DSGVTQTPKHLITATGQRVTLRCSPRSGDLSVYWYQQSLDQGLQFLIQYYNGEERAKGNILERFSAQQFPDLHSELNLSSLELGDSALYFCASSVGGQGYGYTFGSGTRLTVV.

This chain uses TRBV6-5 with TRBJ2-7; 8 bases agree with TRBD2. CDR1 is MNHEY, CDR2 SVGAGI, per germline. The CDR3 spans 16 residues. V was pared by 4 bases and J by 6 bases, with 14 bases of the junction left unmatched. The CDR3 spells CASSWGAGGPPVEQYF. The CDR3 nucleotides read TGTGCCAGCAGTTGGGGGGCGGGGGGCCCTCCTGTCGAGCAGTACTTC.

The chain has TRBV7-2 and TRBJ1-6; TRBD1 matches at 7 bases. Germline V gene data show CDR1 as SGHTA and CDR2 as FQGNSA. This CDR3 is 16 amino acids long. J lost 6 bases, V lost 0 bases, and 5 bases had no gene match. The CDR3: CASSLAGTGANSPLHF. For the CDR3, the DNA is TGTGCCAGCAGCTTAGCGGGCACAGGGGCTAATTCACCCCTCCACTTT.

This chain uses TRBV6-1 with TRBJ2-6; tentative D call: TRBD1 (6 bases). Germline V gene lookup returns CDR1 MNHNS and CDR2 SASEGT. Trimming left V 3 bases short and J 3 bases short, with 12 bases between. CDR3 length: 16 amino acids. The CDR3 DNA follows: TGTGCCAGCAGTGAGCAGGGGTTGGGTGGGGCCAACGTCCTGACTTTC. Translated: CASSEQGLGGANVLTF.

The rearrangement uses TRBV29-1 and TRBJ2-5; 12 bases fit TRBD2. The germline CDR1 and CDR2 sequences are SQVTM and ANQGSEA. This CDR3 region has 14 residues. With 4 bases clipped from V and 4 bases from J, the junction kept 4 bases outside the gene matches. This CDR3 reads CSVVLAGGRETQYF. The CDR3 DNA sequence: TGCAGCGTTGTTCTAGCGGGGGGGCGAGAGACCCAGTACTTC.

The chain uses TRBV7-2 and TRBJ1-2; D gene unclear. Per the germline V gene, CDR1 is SGHTA and CDR2 is FQGNSA. The CDR3 loop spans 13 amino acids. V shed 1 base and J shed 8 bases, with 11 bases lying between them. The CDR3 is CASSLDWPWGYTF. CDR3 DNA sequence: TGTGCCAGCAGCTTAGATTGGCCTTGGGGCTACACCTTC.

V and J are TRBV10-3 and TRBJ2-1; D possibly corresponds to TRBD2 (5 bases). Germline V gene sequence: CDR1 ENHRY, CDR2 SYGVKD. This CDR3 is 16 amino acids long. Trimming removed 0 bases from V and 0 bases from J, with 9 bases in between. The CDR3 nucleotides are TGTGCCATCAGTGAGTCGAGCGGAGTCTCCTACAATGAGCAGTTCTTC. Its translation: CAISESSGVSYNEQFF.

The CDR3 bases are TGTGCCAGCAGTTGGGAGAGAACTAATGAAAAACTGTTTTTT. Translated, it gives CASSWERTNEKLFF. V is TRBV6-5 and J is TRBJ1-4; D is unresolved. Between the trimmed V and J ends, which lost 4 bases and 1 base, there was a span of 7 bases. There are 14 residues in the CDR3. Germline-derived CDR1 and CDR2 are MNHEY and SVGAGI.

The chain couples TRBV2 to TRBJ2-7; 8 bases fit TRBD2. The CDR3 length is 12 residues. CDR1 SNHLY and CDR2 FYNNEI come from the germline V gene. The V segment lost 6 bases and the J segment 4 bases; nucleotides outside the gene matches: 2. The CDR3 is CASSRGGYEQYF. DNA for the CDR3: TGTGCCAGCAGCCGCGGGGGGTACGAGCAGTACTTC. The full variable domain, with the rest looked up from reference TRBV2 and TRBJ2-7, is EPEVTQTPSHQVTQMGQEVILRCVPISNHLYFYWYRQILGQKVEFLVSFYNNEISEKSEIFDDQFSVERPDGSNFTLKIRSTKLEDSAMYFCASSRGGYEQYFGPGTRLTVT.

V is TRBV11-2 and J is TRBJ1-2; TRBD1 matches at 7 bases. CDR3 length: 15 residues. Trimming removed 2 bases from V and 5 bases from J; junction bases left unmatched: 8. Per germline, CDR1 SGHAT and CDR2 FQNNGV. CDR3 sequence: CASSLNTGDLYGYTF. CDR3 bases: TGTGCCAGCAGCTTAAATACAGGGGACCTATATGGCTACACCTTC.

A remark on this clone: The same CDR3 can be traced to other DNA sequences in this sample. The chain links TRBV19 to TRBJ1-5, with D unresolved. The V gene's germline CDR1 is LNHDA and CDR2 SQIVND (reference sequence). CDR3 length: 13 residues. CDR3 sequence (DNA): TGTGCTTCGCGGTCTTATAGCAATCAGCCCCAGCATTTT. This translates into CASRSYSNQPQHF.

This chain links TRBV7-2 with TRBJ2-7; 10 bases are shared with TRBD1. The V gene's germline CDR1 is SGHTA and CDR2 FQGNSA. This CDR3 comprises 14 residues. V trimming: 6 bases; J trimming: 6 bases; junction bases outside the gene matches: 8. CDR3 in DNA: TGTGCCAGCAGTAGGGGACAGGGGTTGAGCGAGCAGTACTTC. Translation gives CASSRGQGLSEQYF.

The chain is built from TRBV18 and TRBJ2-6, with D possibly being TRBD2 (6 bases). The CDR3 loop spans 17 amino acids. CDR1 and CDR2 from the germline V gene are KGHSH and LQKENI. The V end lost 2 bases, the J end lost 3 bases, and 14 bases lay between the germline ends. In nucleotides, the CDR3 is TGTGCCAGCTCACCAGGCCCCCCGGGGGATGGGGCCAACGTCCTGACTTTC. Translated: CASSPGPPGDGANVLTF.

The chain is built from TRBV19 and TRBJ2-2; 8 positions match TRBD1. Germline values: CDR1 LNHDA, CDR2 SQIVND (reference sequence). The CDR3 sequence is 16 residues long. J lost 6 bases, V lost 1 base, and 7 bases had no gene match. As DNA, the CDR3 is TGTGCCAGTAGTATAGGAAACAGGGGGGCCGCCGGGGAGCTGTTTTTT. It is translated as CASSIGNRGAAGELFF.

The chain recombines TRBV6-5 with TRBJ2-7; D gene uncertain. This CDR3 spans 12 amino acids. Germline CDR1 is MNHEY and CDR2 is SVGAGI. Trimming shortened V by 6 bases and J by 6 bases, and 12 bases separated the two germline ends. Written as DNA, the CDR3 is TGTGCCAGCAGCCCCCTTCCCCCCGAGCAGTACTTC. Protein: CASSPLPPEQYF.

This chain links TRBV7-9 with TRBJ1-2; no definite D call. The germline CDR1 and CDR2 sequences are SEHNR and FQNEAQ (reference sequence). The V end lost 3 bases, the J end lost 2 bases, and 7 bases lay between the germline ends. The CDR3 is made up of 13 amino acids. CDR3 sequence: CASSLAGNYGYTF. The CDR3 DNA reads as TGTGCCAGCAGCTTGGCGGGGAACTATGGCTACACCTTC.

The chain joins TRBV15 to TRBJ1-2; D unclear. CDR3 size: 15 residues. Deletions cut 1 base from V and 4 bases from J, with 13 bases between. CDR1 LNHNV and CDR2 YYDKDF come from the germline V gene (reference sequence). The chain's CDR3 is CATSRARRGGYGYTF. CDR3 DNA sequence: TGTGCCACCAGCAGAGCCCGCCGAGGAGGCTATGGCTACACCTTC.

V is TRBV5-1 and J is TRBJ1-1; no clear D. The V end lost 0 bases, the J end lost 1 base, and 4 bases lay between the germline ends. The germline V gene encodes CDR1 SGHRS and CDR2 YFSETQ. The CDR3 length is 13 residues. CDR3: CASSLGRNTEAFF. The CDR3 coding sequence is TGCGCCAGCAGCTTGGGGAGGAACACTGAAGCTTTCTTT.

The V call is TRBV6-5, the J call TRBJ1-4; D may be TRBD1 (5 bases). V was shortened by 0 bases and J by 7 bases, with 15 bases between the two germline ends. The CDR3 contains 16 residues. Germline lookup yields CDR1 MNHEY and CDR2 SVGAGI. CDR3 loop: CASSYSSLHGGEKLFF. The DNA for the CDR3 is TGTGCCAGCAGTTACTCGTCGCTACACGGGGGTGAAAAACTGTTTTTT.

The rearrangement uses TRBV24-1 and TRBJ2-1; 10 bases are a match to TRBD2. Germline values: CDR1 KGHDR, CDR2 SFDVKD. The CDR3 length is 16 residues. Germline trimming cut 4 bases from V and 2 bases from J; bases unmatched to any gene: 4. The CDR3 region is CATSDPSGGAYNEQFF. In DNA form, the CDR3 reads TGTGCCACCAGTGACCCGAGCGGGGGGGCCTACAATGAGCAGTTCTTC.

The chain joins TRBV9 to TRBJ1-4; 7 nucleotides match TRBD1. Looked up from germline, CDR1 is SGDLS and CDR2 is YYNGEE. V lost 1 base to trimming and J lost 7 bases; unmatched junction nucleotides: 4. This CDR3 is 14 amino acids long. The CDR3 here is CASSVSGTAEKLFF. In nucleotides, the CDR3 is TGTGCCAGCAGCGTATCCGGGACAGCTGAAAAACTGTTTTTT.

The CDR3 sequence: CASSIPGSEKLFF. The CDR3 coding sequence is TGTGCCAGTAGTATACCCGGGTCCGAAAAACTGTTTTTT. The rearrangement uses TRBV19 and TRBJ1-4; no firm D call. V lost 2 bases to trimming and J lost 8 bases, with 9 bases between them. Germline lookup yields CDR1 LNHDA and CDR2 SQIVND (reference sequence). The CDR3 runs 13 residues.

This clone came up once. The junction departs from germline at one end; a sequencing error may be responsible. V usage is TRBV7-2 and J usage is TRBJ1-3, with 7 bases aligning to TRBD1. Germline values: CDR1 SGHTA, CDR2 FQGNSA. This CDR3 has 13 amino acids. The CDR3, as DNA: TGTGCCAGCAGCTCCCCCCCGCCGGACAGGCCGGATTTT. Protein: CASSSPPPDRPDF.

The chain's CDR3 is CASSLEGRSNQPQHF. The CDR3 DNA sequence: TGTGCCAGCAGCTTGGAAGGCAGGAGCAATCAGCCCCAGCATTTT. V usage is TRBV5-8 and J usage is TRBJ1-5, with no clear D. The CDR3 consists of 15 residues. The germline gives CDR1 SGHTS, CDR2 YDEGEE. V was trimmed by 0 bases and J by 1 base, leaving 8 bases between them.

The rearrangement joins TRBV10-3 to TRBJ1-1; 7 bases are shared with TRBD1. Trimming took 2 bases from V and 0 from J; bases not matched to a gene: 3. In germline, CDR1 is ENHRY, CDR2 SYGVKD. This CDR3 is built from 15 residues. The CDR3 reads CAISEPTGMNTEAFF. CDR3 in DNA: TGTGCCATCAGTGAGCCGACAGGGATGAACACTGAAGCTTTCTTT.

This chain connects TRBV7-2 to TRBJ2-1; D possibly corresponds to TRBD1 (6 bases). CDR1 is SGHTA and CDR2 is FQGNSA in the germline V gene. The CDR3 is 15 amino acids. V was clipped by 4 bases and J by 10 bases, with 20 bases between them. CDR3 bases: TGTGCCAGCAGCTCTACAACCTTAACAGGGAGCGAGCAGTTCTTC. Translating gives CASSSTTLTGSEQFF.

The gene calls are TRBV7-6 and TRBJ1-2, with D tentatively TRBD1 (6 bases). CDR3 size: 13 residues. V lost 1 base and J lost 7, with 10 bases in between. The germline V gene has CDR1 SGHVS and CDR2 FNYEAQ. The CDR3 protein is CASSLDGGPGYTF. In DNA form, the CDR3 reads TGTGCCAGCAGCTTAGATGGGGGCCCTGGCTACACCTTC.

The rearrangement joins TRBV19 to TRBJ1-6; no clear D gene. CDR1 is LNHDA and CDR2 is SQIVND in the germline V gene (reference sequence). The V and J ends lost 6 bases and 2 bases respectively, with 8 bases between them. The CDR3 runs to 14 residues. In DNA form, the CDR3 reads TGTGCCAGTAGAGCTCGCGCCTATAATTCACCCCTCCACTTT. Its translation: CASRARAYNSPLHF.

In DNA, the CDR3 is TGTGCCAGCAGCCCAGAGACAGGCCAAGAGACCCAGTACTTC. Its translation: CASSPETGQETQYF. The V gene is TRBV9, the J gene TRBJ2-5; D is perhaps TRBD1 (6 bases). This CDR3 is built from 14 residues. From germline, CDR1 is SGDLS and CDR2 YYNGEE. V lost 4 bases, J lost 1 base, and 11 bases lay in between.

The genes are TRBV5-1 and TRBJ2-1; 12 bases match TRBD2. V lost 0 bases to trimming and J lost 2 bases; unmatched junction nucleotides: 0. The CDR3 runs to 16 residues. Germline lookup yields CDR1 SGHRS and CDR2 YFSETQ. The CDR3 DNA sequence: TGCGCCAGCAGCTTGGGGACTAGCGGGGCCTACAATGAGCAGTTCTTC. This gives the protein CASSLGTSGAYNEQFF.